These T cell receptor beta chains were read from a single sample in a study of post-analysis software for immune sequencing data. TCRdb processed the PCR reads anew with MiXCR; each CDR3 protein has one entry. Among more than 500,000 distinct CDR3 sequences, 30% to 40% were seen once, and the ten largest hold less than 6%. The sample taken for sequencing was blood. These receptors were collected from a girl aged 2-17 years with multiple sclerosis. Each CDR3 is given with its conserved first and last residue. A D gene is named only where the DNA matches it firmly. A clone size is listed for some rows: how often the clone was seen (once, few, many), or a class if it is expanded.

d_call j_call v_call clone_size cdr3_nt cdr3_aa
TRBD1 TRBJ1-2 TRBV27 few TGTGCCAGCAGTTTCATGACAGGGGCTGGGGGCTACACCTTC CASSFMTGAGGYTF
. TRBJ2-7 TRBV7-8 few TGTGCCAGCAGCTCTCGACGGGCAGGGGCGGGATCCTACGAGCAGTACTTC CASSSRRAGAGSYEQYF
TRBD1 TRBJ2-4 TRBV5-1 few TGCGCCAGCAGCTTGGTGACAGGGGGCGGCATAGCCAAAAACATTCAGTACTTC CASSLVTGGGIAKNIQYF
. TRBJ1-4 TRBV6-6 few TGTGCCAGCACCCGGCCCGGGTATGAGGAAAAACTGTTTTTT CASTRPGYEEKLFF
. TRBJ2-1 TRBV5-6 . TGTGCCAGCAGCCCGGGGCCCTACCACAATGGGCAGTTCTTC CASSPGPYHNGQFF
TRBD1 TRBJ2-1 TRBV7-8 few TGTGCCAGCAGCTTAGGGTCCCGGACAGGGCGTAATGAGCAGTTCTTC CASSLGSRTGRNEQFF
TRBD2 TRBJ2-3 TRBV6-2/TRBV6-3 . TGTGCCAGCGAAGGGGAAAGCGGGAGTCCGCAGTATTTT CASEGESGSPQYF
. TRBJ2-2 TRBV5-1 many TGCGCCAGCAGCTGGACGGGGGAGACCGGGGAGCTGTTTTTT CASSWTGETGELFF
TRBD2 TRBJ2-7 TRBV20-1 once TGCAGTGCTAGTGGCCCCGAGACTAGCCTCATCTACGAGCAGTACTTT CSASGPETSLIYEQYF
. TRBJ2-1 TRBV6-6 few TGTGCCACCACAGGGACAACCAATGAGCAGTTCTTC CATTGTTNEQFF
. TRBJ1-4 TRBV12-5 few TGTGCTAGTGGTTTGGTACTAGGGATCCCTAATGAAAAACTGTTTTTT CASGLVLGIPNEKLFF
TRBD1 TRBJ2-5 TRBV28 . TGTGCCAGCAGATCCGGGACAGGGGGCACAGAGACCCAGTACTTC CASRSGTGGTETQYF
. TRBJ1-2 TRBV7-8 once TGTGCCAGCAGCTTAGAAGGGGCCGCGAGTTACTATGGCTACACCTTC CASSLEGAASYYGYTF
. TRBJ2-3 TRBV29-1 . TGCAGCGTTGTGCGTCCGGGTGGAGTCACAGATACGCAGTATTTT CSVVRPGGVTDTQYF
TRBD1 TRBJ1-1 TRBV15 . TGTGCCACCAGCAAGGGACAGGGACAGGGCCCTGAAGCTTTCTTT CATSKGQGQGPEAFF
TRBD1 TRBJ1-1 TRBV6-5 . TGTGCCAGCAGTTGCGCTCCTGGGACAGGCGGGATGAACACTGAAGCTTTCTTT CASSCAPGTGGMNTEAFF
. TRBJ2-7 TRBV4-1 few TGCGCCAGCAGCCAAGACAGGGGAACCCTCGCCTACGAGCAGTACTTC CASSQDRGTLAYEQYF
. TRBJ2-7 TRBV27 . TGTGCCAGCAGTTTATCAAGAGGTCCCCTGGGCCTCTACGAGCAGTACTTC CASSLSRGPLGLYEQYF
TRBD2 TRBJ2-3 TRBV3-1 . TGTGCCAGCAGCCAAGACGAGCGGGGGGACACAGATACGCAGTATTTT CASSQDERGDTDTQYF
TRBD1 TRBJ2-1 TRBV25-1 few TGTGCCAGCAGTGCGACAGGGGGCCCCTACAATGAGCAGTTCTTC CASSATGGPYNEQFF
TRBD1 TRBJ2-7 TRBV13 . TGTGCCAGCAGCTTAGGGGACAGGGGGCGAAACGAGCAGTACTTC CASSLGDRGRNEQYF
. TRBJ1-5 TRBV28 . TGTGCCAGCAGTTTAGAGGGGGTGAATCAGCCCCAGCATTTT CASSLEGVNQPQHF
. TRBJ1-4 TRBV20-1 . TGCAGTGCTAGAGATCAACGGCGCAATACGGAAAAACTGTTTTTT CSARDQRRNTEKLFF
TRBD2 TRBJ2-7 TRBV5-1 . TGCGCCAGCAGCTACGCTAGCGGGGGCCCCTACGAGCAGTACTTC CASSYASGGPYEQYF